This is a list of T cell receptor beta chains from one sample in a study of OX40 agonist ivuxolimab in advanced cancers. Libraries were prepared by immunoSEQ multiplex PCR; TCRdb keeps only in-frame clonotypes and omits some of them. The sample shows tens of thousands of clones, over 85% of them seen only once. The specimen was CD4+ or CD8+ T cells sorted from blood, collected in a trial of the OX40 agonist ivuxolimab. These receptors originate from an adult with an advanced solid tumor such as melanoma, head and neck, liver or kidney cancer. Each CDR3 is given with its conserved first and last residue. A D gene is named only where the DNA matches it firmly. For some rows the clone size is stated as once, few or many, or as a class when expanded; others skip it.

D,V,size,J,CDR3,DNA
NA,TRBV27,NA,TRBJ2-7,CASSLLGGEQYF,TGTGCCAGCAGTTTATTAGGAGGCGAGCAGTACTTC
NA,TRBV6-5,NA,TRBJ1-1,CASSYGDLNTEAFF,TGTGCCAGCAGTTACGGGGACTTGAACACTGAAGCTTTCTTT
TRBD1,TRBV19,NA,TRBJ1-2,CASSSGQGDGYTF,TGTGCCAGTAGTTCCGGACAGGGGGACGGCTACACCTTC
TRBD1,TRBV6-1,once,TRBJ2-7,CASSEWGQGGNEQYF,TGTGCCAGCAGTGAATGGGGACAGGGGGGAAACGAGCAGTACTTC
NA,TRBV2,NA,TRBJ2-7,CASTGEYEQYF,TGTGCCAGCACCGGAGAATACGAGCAGTACTTC
NA,TRBV5-1,NA,TRBJ1-3,CASSGSKSSGNTIYF,TGCGCCAGCAGCGGCAGTAAGTCCTCTGGAAACACCATATATTTT
TRBD2,TRBV2,NA,TRBJ2-3,CASSDWRERGTDTQYF,TGTGCCAGCAGTGATTGGCGGGAGCGGGGTACAGATACGCAGTATTTT
NA,TRBV15,NA,TRBJ2-6,CATGAQGANVLTF,TGTGCCACTGGGGCGCAAGGGGCCAACGTCCTGACTTTC
NA,TRBV7-3,once,TRBJ2-2,CASSFSGTGELFF,TGTGCCAGCAGCTTCTCAGGGACCGGGGAGCTGTTTTTT
NA,TRBV5-1,NA,TRBJ1-2,CASSLVGIDGYTF,TGCGCCAGCAGCTTGGTAGGGATCGATGGCTACACCTTC
TRBD2,TRBV2,medium-sized,TRBJ2-7,CASSGLGGGSYEQYF,TGTGCCAGCAGTGGGCTCGGGGGGGGCTCCTACGAGCAGTACTTC
NA,TRBV7-9,once,TRBJ2-7,CASSSMDSLPYEQYF,TGTGCCAGCAGCTCTATGGACAGTTTGCCCTACGAGCAGTACTTC
NA,TRBV30,NA,TRBJ2-3,CAWSIGDTQYF,TGTGCCTGGAGTATAGGTGATACGCAGTATTTT
TRBD1,TRBV6-5,NA,TRBJ1-6,CASSLGQGARSPLHF,TGTGCCAGCAGTCTGGGACAGGGGGCAAGGTCACCCCTCCACTTT
TRBD2,TRBV6-1,NA,TRBJ2-6,CASSGLAGGFGANVLTF,TGTGCCAGCAGTGGATTAGCGGGAGGGTTTGGGGCCAACGTCCTGACTTTC
TRBD2,TRBV9,NA,TRBJ2-2,CASSAILAGDDTGELFF,TGTGCCAGCAGCGCCATACTAGCGGGGGATGACACCGGGGAGCTGTTTTTT